The TCR beta chain described here comes from a study of T cell responses to AZD1222 COVID-19 vaccine. A note on this clone: Its antigen is unknown.

Here immunoSEQ multiplex PCR was the method, and the copy in TCRdb shows in-frame clones only, minus some. Among fewer than 50,000 clones listed, roughly 78% were seen once. General study points: Repertoires were collected only later (after the peak T cell response had occurred). Two doses of AZD1222 preceded a rise in Spike-specific TCR breadth and depth. Baseline antibody screening turned up just six seropositive AZD1222 recipients. Donors in the cohort were predominantly white British and more often female, and clonal diversity was possibly underestimated.

This CDR3 has 15 amino acids. V lost 5 bases and J 2 bases, leaving 14 bases between the germline ends. The germline V gene encodes CDR1 MDHEN and CDR2 SYDVKM. This TCR came from an adult who received the MenACWY meningococcal vaccine as a control. The rearrangement joins TRBV28 to TRBJ2-3, with D perhaps given as TRBD1 or TRBD2 (5 bases each). The sequences come from peripheral blood, collected 28 days after the second dose of the MenACWY control vaccine. The CDR3 loop reads CASSAPSGLTDTQYF. The CDR3 DNA sequence: TGTGCCAGCAGTGCTCCCTCGGGGCTCACAGATACGCAGTATTTT.